The T cell receptor beta chain under discussion was sequenced for a study of T cell responses to AZD1222 COVID-19 vaccine. The study's findings and limits: Clonal diversity was possibly underestimated, and white British individuals and females predominated among donors. Scientists sampled the repertoires only once the peak T cell response had passed. Spike-specific TCR breadth and depth rose after two AZD1222 doses. Reportedly, nearly half of unique spike TCRs recognized epitopes outside B.1.351/B.1.1.7 mutations.

To note about this clone: Its antigen is not known. The same CDR3 is also encoded by other DNA sequences in this sample.

Produced via immunoSEQ multiplex PCR; TCRdb's table is partial and in-frame only. The profile shows approximately 180,000 clones, 88% of them singletons. Germline lookup yields CDR1 LGHDT and CDR2 YNNKEL (reference sequence). V lost 0 bases and J lost 4, with 7 bases in between. The CDR3 has 13 residues. The receptor was isolated from an adult who received the AZD1222 COVID-19 vaccine. This chain joins TRBV3-1 (or the pseudogene TRBV3-2) and TRBJ2-7; D may match TRBD1 or TRBD2 (5 bases each). The starting material was peripheral blood, obtained 28 days after the second AZD1222 dose. CDR3 in amino acids: CASSQEGVYEQYF. In DNA, the CDR3 is TGTGCCAGCAGCCAAGAGGGGGTTTACGAGCAGTACTTC.